This TCR beta chain was found in a study of blood T cell repertoires in COVID-19. Study overall: The samples span acute and convalescent COVID-19 from the United States, Italy and Spain. From T cells, B-cell-depleted T cells, or PBMCs came the material, which was cDNA or gDNA.

As concerns this clone: One junction end does not reproduce the germline sequence, and a read error may be involved.

Source study methods: Amplifying reference gene primers gave estimates of nucleated cell counts. Only in-frame clones appear in the TCRdb table, and some are missing; sequencing was by immunoSEQ multiplex PCR. The V and J calls and clone size were taken over from that table, and D and trimming were inferred from the DNA. The repertoire consists of roughly 260,000 clones, with about 88% occurring once and the leading ten covering 4%. The CDR3 extends over 15 amino acids. The germline V gene has CDR1 MNHEY and CDR2 SVGAGI. What was sequenced was peripheral blood. The TCR sequence derives from a man aged 55 to 70 who had recovered from COVID-19. The chain has TRBV6-5 and TRBJ1-1, with a tentative D call TRBD1 (5 bases). The chain's CDR3 is CASSDSQTDNTEAFF. The CDR3 nucleotides are TGTGCCAGCAGTGACTCCCAGACAGATAACACTGAAGCTTTCTTT.